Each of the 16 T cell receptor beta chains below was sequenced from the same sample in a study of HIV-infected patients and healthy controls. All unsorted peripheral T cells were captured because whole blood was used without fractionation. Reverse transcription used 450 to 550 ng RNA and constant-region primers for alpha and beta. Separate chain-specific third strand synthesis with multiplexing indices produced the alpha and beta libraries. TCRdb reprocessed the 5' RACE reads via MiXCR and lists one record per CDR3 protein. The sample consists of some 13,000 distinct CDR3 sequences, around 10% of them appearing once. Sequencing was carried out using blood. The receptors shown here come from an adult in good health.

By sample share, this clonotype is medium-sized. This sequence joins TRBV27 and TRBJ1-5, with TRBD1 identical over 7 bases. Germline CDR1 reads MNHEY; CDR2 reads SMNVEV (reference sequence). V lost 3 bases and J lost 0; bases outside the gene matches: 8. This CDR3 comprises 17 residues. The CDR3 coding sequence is TGTGCCAGCAGTTTGAGACAGGGACCTTATAGCAATCAGCCCCAGCATTTT. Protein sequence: CASSLRQGPYSNQPQHF.

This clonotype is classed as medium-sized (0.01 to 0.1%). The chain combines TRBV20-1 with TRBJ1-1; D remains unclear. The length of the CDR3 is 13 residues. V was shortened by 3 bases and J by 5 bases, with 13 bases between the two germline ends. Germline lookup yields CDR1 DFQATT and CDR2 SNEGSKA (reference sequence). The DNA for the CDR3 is TGCAGTGCTAGTTCTCCGGGATTGACTGAAGCTTTCTTT. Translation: CSASSPGLTEAFF.

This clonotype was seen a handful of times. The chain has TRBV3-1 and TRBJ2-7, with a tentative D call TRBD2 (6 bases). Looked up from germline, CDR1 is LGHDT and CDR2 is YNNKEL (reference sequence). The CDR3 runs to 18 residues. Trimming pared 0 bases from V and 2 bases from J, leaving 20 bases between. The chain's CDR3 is CASSQDPFREVGAYEQYF. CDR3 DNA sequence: TGTGCCAGCAGCCAAGACCCCTTTAGGGAGGTAGGGGCCTACGAGCAGTACTTC.

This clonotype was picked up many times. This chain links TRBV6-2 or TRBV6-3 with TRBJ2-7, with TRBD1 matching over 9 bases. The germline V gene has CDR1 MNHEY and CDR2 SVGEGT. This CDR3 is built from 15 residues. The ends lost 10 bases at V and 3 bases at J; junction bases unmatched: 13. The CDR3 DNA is TGTGCCACCACCCGGGGTGAGGACAGGGGCTACGAGCAGTACTTC. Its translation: CATTRGEDRGYEQYF.

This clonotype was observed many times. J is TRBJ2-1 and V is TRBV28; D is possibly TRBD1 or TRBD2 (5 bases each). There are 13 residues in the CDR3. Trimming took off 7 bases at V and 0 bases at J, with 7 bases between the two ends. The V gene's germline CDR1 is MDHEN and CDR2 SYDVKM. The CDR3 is CASTGSSYNEQFF. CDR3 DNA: TGTGCCAGCACAGGGAGCTCCTACAATGAGCAGTTCTTC.

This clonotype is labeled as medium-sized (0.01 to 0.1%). This chain's CDR3 is CASSSPGSGTFSDTQYF. The DNA for the CDR3 is TGTGCCAGCAGTTCTCCGGGGAGCGGGACGTTTTCAGATACGCAGTATTTT. The rearrangement joins TRBV27 to TRBJ2-3; 7 bases agree with TRBD2. The CDR3 totals 17 residues. V dropped 4 bases and J dropped 4; count of bases not matched to a gene: 14. CDR1 MNHEY and CDR2 SMNVEV come from the germline V gene (reference sequence).

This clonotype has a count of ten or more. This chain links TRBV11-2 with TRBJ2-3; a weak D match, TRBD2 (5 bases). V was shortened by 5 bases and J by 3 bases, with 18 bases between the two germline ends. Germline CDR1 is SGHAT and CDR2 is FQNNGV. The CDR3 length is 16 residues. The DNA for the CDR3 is TGTGCCAGCAGCCGTTACGGCGGGTCGAATACAGATACGCAGTATTTT. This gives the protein CASSRYGGSNTDTQYF.

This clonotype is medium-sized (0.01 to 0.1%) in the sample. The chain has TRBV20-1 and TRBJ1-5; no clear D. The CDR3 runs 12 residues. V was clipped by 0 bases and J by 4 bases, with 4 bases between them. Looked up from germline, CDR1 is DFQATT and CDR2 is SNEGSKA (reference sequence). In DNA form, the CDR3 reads TGCAGTGCTAGAGATCTGAATCAGCCCCAGCATTTT. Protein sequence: CSARDLNQPQHF.

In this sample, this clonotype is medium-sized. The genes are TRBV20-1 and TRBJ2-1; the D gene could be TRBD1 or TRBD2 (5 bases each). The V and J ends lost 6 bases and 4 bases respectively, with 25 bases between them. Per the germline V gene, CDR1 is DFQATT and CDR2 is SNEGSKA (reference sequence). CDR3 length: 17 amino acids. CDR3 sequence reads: CSAPSTPGEGRYNEQFF. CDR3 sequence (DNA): TGCAGTGCCCCGAGCACTCCGGGCGAGGGACGATACAATGAGCAGTTCTTC.

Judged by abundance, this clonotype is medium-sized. The CDR3 loop is CATSDLPGGQRGNEQFF. The CDR3, as DNA: TGTGCCACCAGTGATTTGCCAGGGGGCCAGAGAGGCAATGAGCAGTTCTTC. The chain employs TRBV24-1 and TRBJ2-1; 8 bases align to TRBD1. The CDR3 covers 17 residues. CDR1 KGHDR and CDR2 SFDVKD come from the germline V gene. The J segment lost 6 bases and the V segment lost 0 bases, leaving 9 bases of the junction unmatched.

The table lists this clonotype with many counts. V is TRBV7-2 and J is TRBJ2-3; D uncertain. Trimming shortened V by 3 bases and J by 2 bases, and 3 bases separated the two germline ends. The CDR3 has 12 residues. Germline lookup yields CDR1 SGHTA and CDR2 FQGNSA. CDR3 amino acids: CASSFNTDTQYF. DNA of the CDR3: TGTGCCAGCAGCTTCAACACAGATACGCAGTATTTT.

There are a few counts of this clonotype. CDR3 sequence (DNA): TGCAGTGCTAGAGAAGCGGGGGGGCAAGAGACCCAGTACTTC. As protein: CSAREAGGQETQYF. The genes are TRBV20-1 and TRBJ2-5; 10 bases map to TRBD2. CDR1 and CDR2 from the germline V gene are DFQATT and SNEGSKA (reference sequence). J was trimmed by 2 bases and V by 0 bases; bases with no gene match: 0. The CDR3 totals 14 residues.

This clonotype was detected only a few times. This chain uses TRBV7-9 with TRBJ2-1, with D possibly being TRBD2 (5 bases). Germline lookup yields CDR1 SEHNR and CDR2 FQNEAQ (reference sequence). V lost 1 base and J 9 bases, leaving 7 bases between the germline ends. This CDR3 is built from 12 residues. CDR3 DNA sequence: TGTGCCAGCAGCTTAGTAGGGAGTGAGCAGTTCTTC. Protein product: CASSLVGSEQFF.

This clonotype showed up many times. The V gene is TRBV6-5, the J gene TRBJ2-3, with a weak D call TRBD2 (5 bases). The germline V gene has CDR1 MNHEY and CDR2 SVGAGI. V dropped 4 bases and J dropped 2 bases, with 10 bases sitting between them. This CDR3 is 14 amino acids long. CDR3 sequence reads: CASSLDSATDTQYF. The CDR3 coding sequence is TGTGCCAGCAGTTTGGACTCAGCCACAGATACGCAGTATTTT.

The CDR3 protein is CASSLLSPGQGNYEQYF. The CDR3 coding sequence is TGTGCCAGCAGCTTATTATCTCCGGGACAGGGGAACTACGAGCAGTACTTC. This sequence joins TRBV7-2 and TRBJ2-7; TRBD1 agrees at 10 bases. CDR1 is SGHTA, CDR2 FQGNSA, per germline. Losses at the gene ends were 2 bases for V and 3 bases for J; bases not matched to a gene: 10. This CDR3 is built from 17 residues.

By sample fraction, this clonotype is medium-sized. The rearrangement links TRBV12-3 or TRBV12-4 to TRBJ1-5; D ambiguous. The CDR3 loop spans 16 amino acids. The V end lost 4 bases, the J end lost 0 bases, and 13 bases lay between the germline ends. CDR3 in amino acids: CASSSSSVNSNQPQHF. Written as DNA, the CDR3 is TGTGCCAGCAGTTCCTCCTCGGTGAATAGCAATCAGCCCCAGCATTTT.